Presented here are 7 T cell receptor beta chains from one specimen sequenced in a study of sequential checkpoint blockade in melanoma. Libraries were prepared by immunoSEQ multiplex PCR; TCRdb keeps only in-frame clonotypes and omits some of them. The data contain roughly 3,000 clones, 20% to 25% of them singletons. As for treatment: randomized to nivolumab then ipilimumab (arm A) or the reverse (arm B). The source was tumor tissue (inferred from file names), collected from a patient given nivolumab and ipilimumab in sequence. Every receptor here comes from a human donor with melanoma.

This clone was counted ten times or more. The chain links TRBV11-3 to TRBJ2-2; no clear D gene. With 5 bases removed from V and 4 bases from J, the gap between germline ends came to 11 bases. The CDR3 runs 14 residues. Germline lookup yields CDR1 SGHNT and CDR2 YENEEA. This CDR3 reads CASSRPPGTGELFF. The DNA for the CDR3 is TGTGCCAGCAGCCGCCCTCCAGGCACCGGGGAGCTGTTTTTT. Combining the CDR3 with reference TRBV11-3 and TRBJ2-2 gives the whole variable domain EAGVVQSPRYKIIEKKQPVAFWCNPISGHNTLYWYLQNLGQGPELLIRYENEEAVDDSQLPKDRFSAERLKGVDSTLKIQPAELGDSAVYLCASSRPPGTGELFFGEGSRLTVL.

This clone was seen at least ten times. This sequence joins TRBV9 and TRBJ1-2; the D is unclear. The CDR3 is made up of 13 amino acids. From germline, CDR1 is SGDLS and CDR2 YYNGEE. Trimming removed 0 bases from V and 2 bases from J, with 5 bases in between. CDR3 protein: CASSVDVNYGYTF. Here the CDR3 DNA reads TGTGCCAGCAGCGTAGATGTAAACTATGGCTACACCTTC.

This clone was observed a few times. The rearrangement joins TRBV11-3 to TRBJ1-1; possibly TRBD1 for D (5 bases). CDR3 size: 16 residues. Trimming pared 4 bases from V and 0 bases from J, leaving 15 bases between. Germline assignment: CDR1 SGHNT and CDR2 YENEEA. The CDR3 sequence: CASSSQNRIMNTEAFF. For the CDR3, the DNA is TGTGCCAGCAGCTCACAGAACAGGATCATGAACACTGAAGCTTTCTTT.

The J gene is TRBJ2-7, the V gene TRBV10-2, with TRBD1 identical over 9 bases. Per germline, CDR1 WSHSY and CDR2 SAAADI. V lost 6 bases, J lost 3 bases, and 3 bases stayed unmatched. The CDR3 runs to 13 residues. The CDR3 region is CASSTGQGYEQYF. The CDR3 coding sequence is TGCGCCAGCAGCACGGGACAGGGCTACGAGCAGTACTTC.

This clone was counted between two and nine times. CDR3 coding DNA: TGTGCCAGCAGTCGGACTAGCGAAGAGACCCAGTACTTC. As protein: CASSRTSEETQYF. This sequence joins TRBV6-8 and TRBJ2-5; 9 nucleotides match TRBD2. Germline CDR1 and CDR2: MNHGY and SAAAGT. The CDR3 consists of 13 residues. V was pared by 5 bases and J by 3 bases, with 1 base of the junction left unmatched.

This clone was detected many times. The chain couples TRBV11-3 to TRBJ2-5, with 13 bases identical to TRBD2. This CDR3 spans 16 amino acids. CDR1 and CDR2 from the germline V gene are SGHNT and YENEEA. V was pared by 4 bases and J by 5 bases, with 7 bases of the junction left unmatched. CDR3 sequence (DNA): TGTGCCAGCAGCTCAGGACTAGCGGGAGCTCGGGAGACCCAGTACTTC. It codes for CASSSGLAGARETQYF.

This clone appeared many times. The gene calls are TRBV10-2 and TRBJ1-1; weak D call: TRBD1 (5 bases). The germline CDR1 and CDR2 sequences are WSHSY and SAAADI. The CDR3 totals 16 residues. V dropped 5 bases and J dropped 0 bases, with 16 bases sitting between them. The CDR3 loop reads CASSPSWGVMNTEAFF. The CDR3 DNA sequence: TGCGCCAGCAGTCCATCGTGGGGGGTCATGAACACTGAAGCTTTCTTT.